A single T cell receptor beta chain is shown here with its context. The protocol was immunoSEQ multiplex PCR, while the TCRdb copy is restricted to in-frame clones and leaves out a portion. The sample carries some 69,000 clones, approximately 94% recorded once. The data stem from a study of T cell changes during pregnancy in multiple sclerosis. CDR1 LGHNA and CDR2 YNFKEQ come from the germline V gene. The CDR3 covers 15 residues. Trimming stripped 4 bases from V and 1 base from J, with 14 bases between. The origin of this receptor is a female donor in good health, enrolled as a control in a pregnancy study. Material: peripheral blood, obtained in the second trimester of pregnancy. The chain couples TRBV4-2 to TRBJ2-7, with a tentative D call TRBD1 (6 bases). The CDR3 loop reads CASSPQGKRSYEQYF. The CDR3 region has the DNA TGTGCCAGCAGCCCCCAGGGGAAAAGATCCTACGAGCAGTACTTC.